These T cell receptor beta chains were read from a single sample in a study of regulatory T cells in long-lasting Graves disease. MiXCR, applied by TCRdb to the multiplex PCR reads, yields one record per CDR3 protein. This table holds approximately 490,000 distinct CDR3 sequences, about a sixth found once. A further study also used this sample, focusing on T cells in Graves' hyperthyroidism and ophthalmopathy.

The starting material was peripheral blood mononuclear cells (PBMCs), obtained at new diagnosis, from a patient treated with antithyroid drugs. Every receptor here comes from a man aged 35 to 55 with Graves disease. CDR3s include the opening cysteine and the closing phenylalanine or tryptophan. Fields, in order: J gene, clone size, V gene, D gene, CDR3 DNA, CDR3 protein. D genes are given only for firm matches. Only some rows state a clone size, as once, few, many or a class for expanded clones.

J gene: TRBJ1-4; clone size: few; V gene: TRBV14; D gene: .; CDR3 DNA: TGTGCCAGCAGCCAAGAATGGGGGGGAGGCGAAAAACTGTTTTTT; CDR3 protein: CASSQEWGGGEKLFF
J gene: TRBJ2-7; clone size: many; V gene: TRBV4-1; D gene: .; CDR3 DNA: TGCGCCAGCAGCCAAGTCGGCGCCTCCTACGAGCAGTACTTC; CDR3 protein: CASSQVGASYEQYF
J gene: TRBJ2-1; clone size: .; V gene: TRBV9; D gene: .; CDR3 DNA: TGTGCCAGCAGCCCGCGTAACGGTGCTGAGCAGTTCTTC; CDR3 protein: CASSPRNGAEQFF
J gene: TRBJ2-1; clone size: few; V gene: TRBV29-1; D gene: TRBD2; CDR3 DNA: TGCAGCGTTGAGGGACTAGCGGGAGGTTATAGCTCCTACAATGAGCAGTTCTTC; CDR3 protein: CSVEGLAGGYSSYNEQFF
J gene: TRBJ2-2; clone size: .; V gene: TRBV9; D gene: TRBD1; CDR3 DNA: TGTGCCAGCCGGGACAGGGGGGCCGGGGAGCTGTTTTTT; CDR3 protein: CASRDRGAGELFF
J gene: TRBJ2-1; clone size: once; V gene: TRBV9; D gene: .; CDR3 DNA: TGTGCCAGCAGCGTAGTGGGGAAGGACTACAATGAGCAGTTCTTC; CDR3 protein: CASSVVGKDYNEQFF
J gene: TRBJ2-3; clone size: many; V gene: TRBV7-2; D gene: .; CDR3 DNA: TGTGCCAGCAGCTTAGATCCGGGGACTGGGAATACGCAGTATTTT; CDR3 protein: CASSLDPGTGNTQYF
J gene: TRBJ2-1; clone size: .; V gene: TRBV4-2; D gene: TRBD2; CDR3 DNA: TGTGCCAGCAGCCAAGATGGGACTAGCACCTACAATGAGCAGTTCTTC; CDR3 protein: CASSQDGTSTYNEQFF
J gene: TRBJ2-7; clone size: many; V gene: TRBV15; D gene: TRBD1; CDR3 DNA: TGTGCCACCAGCGGGGACAGGGAAGACGAGCAGTACTTC; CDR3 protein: CATSGDREDEQYF
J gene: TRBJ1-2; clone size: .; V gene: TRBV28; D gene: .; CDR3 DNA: TGTGCCAGCAGTTCATCGCCCTATGGCTACACCTTC; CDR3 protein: CASSSSPYGYTF
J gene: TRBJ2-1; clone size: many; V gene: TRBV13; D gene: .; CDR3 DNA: TGTGCCAGCAGGAATTCGGCGGTCAGGATATACAATGAGCAGTTCTTC; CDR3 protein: CASRNSAVRIYNEQFF
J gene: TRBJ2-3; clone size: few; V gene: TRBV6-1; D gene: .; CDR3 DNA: TGTGCCAGATCAACAGGGACCGGAGATACGCAGTATTTT; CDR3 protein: CARSTGTGDTQYF
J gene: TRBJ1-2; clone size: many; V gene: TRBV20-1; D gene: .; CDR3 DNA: TGCAGTGTACGCAGGGGCACCGGCTACACCTTC; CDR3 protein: CSVRRGTGYTF
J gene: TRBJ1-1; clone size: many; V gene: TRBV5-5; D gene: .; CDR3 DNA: TGTGCCAGCAGCTTGTCGACAGCTTGGAACACTGAAGCTTTCTTT; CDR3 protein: CASSLSTAWNTEAFF
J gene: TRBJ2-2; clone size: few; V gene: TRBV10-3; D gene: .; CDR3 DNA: TGTGCCATCAGTGAGGGAGACGGGACATTCACCGGGGAGCTGTTTTTT; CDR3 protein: CAISEGDGTFTGELFF
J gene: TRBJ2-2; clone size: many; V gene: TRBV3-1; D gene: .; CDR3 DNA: TGTGCCAGCAGGCCGCTGGGGAACACCGGGGAGCTGTTTTTT; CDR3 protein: CASRPLGNTGELFF
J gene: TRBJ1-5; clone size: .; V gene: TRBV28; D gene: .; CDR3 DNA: TGTGCCAGCAGTTTTACTGGGGTCCCAAATCAGCCCCAGCATTTT; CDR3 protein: CASSFTGVPNQPQHF
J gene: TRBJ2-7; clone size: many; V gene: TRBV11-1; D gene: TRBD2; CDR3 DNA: TGTGCCAGCAGCTTACTTGGCGGGAGAAGGCTCTACGAGCAGTACTTC; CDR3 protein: CASSLLGGRRLYEQYF
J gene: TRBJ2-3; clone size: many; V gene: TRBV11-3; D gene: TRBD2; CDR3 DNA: TGTGCCAGCAGCTTATTGTCTAGCGGGAGTAGGGATACGCAGTATTTT; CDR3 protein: CASSLLSSGSRDTQYF
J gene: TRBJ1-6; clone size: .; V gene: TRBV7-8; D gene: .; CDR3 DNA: TGTGCCAGCAGCGCTTTCGGGACCCCCGGGGGATCCCTCCACTTT; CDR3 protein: CASSAFGTPGGSLHF
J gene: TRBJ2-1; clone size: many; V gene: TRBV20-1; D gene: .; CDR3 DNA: TGCAGTGCTAGCGAGACTAGGAATGAGCAGTTCTTC; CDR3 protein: CSASETRNEQFF
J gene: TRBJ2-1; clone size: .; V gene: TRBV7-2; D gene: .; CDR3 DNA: TGTGCCAGCAGCCCATATAAAGAGCAGTTCTTC; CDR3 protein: CASSPYKEQFF
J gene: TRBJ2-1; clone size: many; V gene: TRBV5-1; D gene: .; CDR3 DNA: TGTGCCAGCAGCTTAGGGCTGGGGCAGTTCTTC; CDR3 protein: CASSLGLGQFF
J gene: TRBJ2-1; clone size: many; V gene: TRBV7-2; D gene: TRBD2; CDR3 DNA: TGTGCCAGCAGCTTATGGACTAGCGGGAGTTTTAATGAGCAGTTCTTC; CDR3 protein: CASSLWTSGSFNEQFF
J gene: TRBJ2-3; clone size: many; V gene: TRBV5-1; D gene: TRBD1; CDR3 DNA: TGCGCCAGCAGCCGCACCCAGGGGGCAGATACGCAGTATTTT; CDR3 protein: CASSRTQGADTQYF
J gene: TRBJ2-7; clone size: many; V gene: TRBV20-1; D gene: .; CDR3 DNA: TGCAGTGCTAGGAGGGAGGCCTACGAGCAGTACTTC; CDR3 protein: CSARREAYEQYF
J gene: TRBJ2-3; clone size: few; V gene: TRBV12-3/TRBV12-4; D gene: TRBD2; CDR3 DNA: TGTGCCAGCAGGGGACCAGCGGGAGTAGATACGCAGTATTTT; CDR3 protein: CASRGPAGVDTQYF
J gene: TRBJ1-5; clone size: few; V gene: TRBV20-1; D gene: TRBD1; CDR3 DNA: TGCAGTGCTAGCCCACAGGGGGTAATCAATCAGCCCCAGCATTTT; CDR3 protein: CSASPQGVINQPQHF
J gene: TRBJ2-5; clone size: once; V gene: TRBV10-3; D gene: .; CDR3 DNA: TGTGCCATCAGTGACACCGGGACCCCTAAGACCCAGTACTTC; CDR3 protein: CAISDTGTPKTQYF
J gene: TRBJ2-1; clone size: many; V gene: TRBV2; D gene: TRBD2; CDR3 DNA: TGTGCCAGCAGTGAAGCGCTTGGGACTAGCGGGAATGAGCAGTTCTTC; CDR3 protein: CASSEALGTSGNEQFF
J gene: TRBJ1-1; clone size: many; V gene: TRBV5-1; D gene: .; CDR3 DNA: TGCGCCAGCAGCTTAACCTCGGTGAACACTGAAGCTTTCTTT; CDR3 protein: CASSLTSVNTEAFF
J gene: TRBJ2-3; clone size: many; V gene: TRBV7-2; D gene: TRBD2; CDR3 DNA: TGTGCCAGCAGCGCACCACTAGCGGGAGGGCCTTTGGGTGCAGATACGCAGTATTTT; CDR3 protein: CASSAPLAGGPLGADTQYF
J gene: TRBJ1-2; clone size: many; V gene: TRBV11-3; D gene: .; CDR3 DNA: TGTGCCAGCAGCTTAGGGGAGATGGCTGGCTACACCTTC; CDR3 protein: CASSLGEMAGYTF
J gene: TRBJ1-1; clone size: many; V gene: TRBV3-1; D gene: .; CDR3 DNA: TGTGCCAGCAGCCAGGAAGGAGGGACTGAAGCTTTCTTT; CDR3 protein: CASSQEGGTEAFF